This entry lists 3 T cell receptor beta chains sequenced from one sample in a study of T cells in Graves' hyperthyroidism and ophthalmopathy. Amplification of TCR beta CDR3 regions was performed using RNA transcripts as template. The TCR CDR3 was amplified in a first-round RT-PCR using the HTBI primer set. TCRdb re-analysed the multiplex PCR reads in MiXCR, keeping a single row per CDR3 protein. The table lists 530,000 or so distinct CDR3 sequences, over 15% of them singletons. The sequenced sample was blood. The receptors come from a woman between 18 and 29 years old with Graves' ophthalmopathy.

V is TRBV20-1 and J is TRBJ1-2; D unresolved. V lost 3 bases and J 4 bases, leaving 15 bases between the germline ends. The germline gives CDR1 DFQATT, CDR2 SNEGSKA (reference sequence). The CDR3 covers 14 residues. CDR3 region: CSARPLSEGYGYTF. The CDR3 region has the DNA TGCAGTGCTAGGCCCCTGTCAGAAGGCTATGGCTACACCTTC.

This clonotype has a count of ten or more. The chain employs TRBV9 and TRBJ2-1, with TRBD1 as a possible D gene (7 bases). V lost 2 bases and J lost 7, with 16 bases in between. Germline-derived CDR1 and CDR2 are SGDLS and YYNGEE. This CDR3 contains 15 residues. The DNA for the CDR3 is TGTGCCAGCAGCGTTCAGGGGGGCCGTATGAATGAGCAGTTCTTC. This encodes CASSVQGGRMNEQFF.

This clonotype was observed at least ten times. The chain couples TRBV28 to TRBJ1-5; D gene ambiguous. The CDR3 length is 13 residues. CDR1 and CDR2 from the germline V gene are MDHEN and SYDVKM. Deletions cut 3 bases from V and 4 bases from J, with 7 bases between. CDR3 sequence (DNA): TGTGCCAGCAGTTTCGAGAGGAATCAGCCCCAGCATTTT. Residues: CASSFERNQPQHF.